Each of the 20 T cell receptor beta chains below was sequenced from the same sample in a study of OX40 agonist ivuxolimab in advanced cancers. Data came from immunoSEQ multiplex PCR; TCRdb stores just in-frame clones and leaves some out. The data hold 73,000 or so clones, with approximately 90% observed a single time. The material sequenced was CD4+ or CD8+ T cells sorted from blood, taken in a trial of the OX40 agonist ivuxolimab. The receptors stem from an adult with an advanced solid tumor such as melanoma, head and neck, liver or kidney cancer.

V is TRBV19 and J is TRBJ2-5; D gene uncertain. Trimming left V 6 bases short and J 5 bases short, with 7 bases between. This CDR3 region has 11 residues. Germline V gives CDR1 LNHDA, CDR2 SQIVND (reference sequence). This CDR3 reads CASRGFETQYF. CDR3 nucleotides: TGTGCCAGTAGGGGGTTCGAGACCCAGTACTTC.

The chain uses TRBV7-2 and TRBJ1-3; D gene unclear. The CDR3 is 16 residues long. The V and J ends lost 0 bases and 4 bases respectively, with 13 bases between them. Germline CDR1 reads SGHTA; CDR2 reads FQGNSA. The CDR3 DNA reads as TGTGCCAGCAGCTTAGCAGGGAACGTTGCCGGAAACACCATATATTTT. Translating gives CASSLAGNVAGNTIYF. Looking up the rest from reference TRBV7-2 and TRBJ1-3 gives the full variable domain: GAGVSQSPSNKVTEKGKDVELRCDPISGHTALYWYRQSLGQGLEFLIYFQGNSAPDKSGLPSDRFSAERTGGSVSTLTIQRTQQEDSAVYLCASSLAGNVAGNTIYFGEGSWLTVV.

In nucleotides, the CDR3 is TGTGCCAGTAGTTCACAGGGGGAGACCCAGTACTTC. As protein: CASSSQGETQYF. This chain connects TRBV19 to TRBJ2-5, with 7 bases fitting TRBD1. Per the germline V gene, CDR1 is LNHDA and CDR2 is SQIVND (reference sequence). The length of the CDR3 is 12 residues. Trimming took 5 bases from V and 5 from J; bases not matched to a gene: 2.

The chain combines TRBV18 with TRBJ2-5; 7 nucleotides match TRBD2. CDR3 length equals 15 residues. Unmatched junction bases numbered 3, after V lost 1 base and J lost 1 base. Germline-derived CDR1 and CDR2 are KGHSH and LQKENI. CDR3: CASSPRSGTQETQYF. The CDR3 nucleotides are TGTGCCAGCTCACCACGGAGCGGGACCCAAGAGACCCAGTACTTC.

The V gene is TRBV5-1, the J gene TRBJ2-7; 10 nucleotides agree with TRBD2. The germline CDR1 and CDR2 sequences are SGHRS and YFSETQ. With V trimmed by 0 bases and J by 5 bases, 5 bases remained unmatched. The CDR3 runs 15 residues. CDR3 in amino acids: CASSLVAGGSHEQYF. As DNA, the CDR3 is TGCGCCAGCAGCTTGGTAGCGGGAGGTTCCCACGAGCAGTACTTC.

V gene TRBV4-1 combines with J gene TRBJ1-1; 8 bases map to TRBD1. Germline CDR1 reads MGHRA; CDR2 reads YSYEKL. With V trimmed by 4 bases and J by 8 bases, 12 bases remained unmatched. This CDR3 region has 15 residues. The DNA for the CDR3 is TGCGCCAGCAGCCTCGGGACAGGAGGGTGGGAAGAAGCTTTCTTT. This translates into CASSLGTGGWEEAFF.

The chain uses TRBV6-5 and TRBJ1-1; D gene uncertain. The germline gives CDR1 MNHEY, CDR2 SVGAGI. This CDR3 is built from 14 residues. Trimming left V 6 bases short and J 4 bases short, with 15 bases between. This CDR3 reads CASSQLGEGTEAFF. CDR3 sequence (DNA): TGTGCCAGCAGCCAACTCGGTGAGGGCACTGAAGCTTTCTTT.

V usage is TRBV29-1 and J usage is TRBJ2-2; 14 bases fit TRBD2. Germline V lookup: CDR1 SQVTM, CDR2 ANQGSEA. This CDR3 is built from 15 residues. V shed 5 bases and J 10 bases; nucleotides not matched to a gene: 9. The CDR3 protein is CSVSGTSGSGAELFF. The CDR3 DNA is TGCAGCGTTTCTGGGACTAGCGGGAGTGGGGCGGAGCTGTTTTTT.

The chain uses TRBV11-2 and TRBJ2-1; 14 bases align to TRBD2. Germline CDR1 reads SGHAT; CDR2 reads FQNNGV. CDR3 length: 16 amino acids. The J segment lost 5 bases and the V segment lost 4 bases, leaving 4 bases of the junction unmatched. The DNA for the CDR3 is TGTGCCAGCAGCTCGACTAGCGGGAGGGCCGACAATGAGCAGTTCTTC. This codes for CASSSTSGRADNEQFF. Full variable domain (missing parts from reference TRBV11-2 and TRBJ2-1): EAGVAQSPRYKIIEKRQSVAFWCNPISGHATLYWYQQILGQGPKLLIQFQNNGVVDDSQLPKDRFSAERLKGVDSTLKIQPAKLEDSAVYLCASSSTSGRADNEQFFGPGTRLTVL.

The V call is TRBV2, the J call TRBJ2-5, with D perhaps given as TRBD1 or TRBD2 (5 bases each). CDR1 is SNHLY and CDR2 is FYNNEI in the germline V gene. The CDR3 is made up of 16 amino acids. The ends were cut back, 8 bases at V and 10 bases at J, with 29 bases in the middle. Here the CDR3 reads CASENEVRGTQEDQYF. The DNA for the CDR3 is TGTGCCAGCGAGAACGAAGTCCGGGGCACCCAAGAAGACCAGTACTTC.

In DNA form, the CDR3 reads TGTGCCAGCAGTGAGGGACAGGGTGGAAGGACCGGGGAGCTGTTTTTT. This sequence encodes CASSEGQGGRTGELFF. J is TRBJ2-2 and V is TRBV6-1; TRBD1 aligns across 9 bases. The CDR3 totals 16 residues. Germline-derived CDR1 and CDR2 are MNHNS and SASEGT. V dropped 3 bases and J dropped 5; count of bases not matched to a gene: 7.

The chain uses TRBV5-1 and TRBJ2-7; 9 positions match TRBD1. The CDR3 length is 13 residues. After removal of 6 bases from V and 5 bases from J, the junction contained 6 bases not matched to a gene. Germline values: CDR1 SGHRS, CDR2 YFSETQ. The CDR3 DNA reads TGCGCCAGCACCCGGGACAGGGTTGACGAGCAGTACTTC. Translated, it gives CASTRDRVDEQYF.

The CDR3 nucleotides read TGTGCCAGCTCACCAACACAGGGGAACAATCAGCCCCAGCATTTT. Amino acid sequence: CASSPTQGNNQPQHF. This chain uses TRBV18 with TRBJ1-5, with 7 nucleotides matching TRBD1. The V and J ends lost 2 bases and 3 bases, in that order; junction bases with no gene match: 4. In germline, CDR1 is KGHSH, CDR2 LQKENI. CDR3 length: 15 residues.

This chain uses TRBV27 with TRBJ1-5; weak D call: TRBD1 (6 bases). Trimming took off 2 bases at V and 3 bases at J, with 11 bases between the two ends. The CDR3 extends over 15 amino acids. Germline V gene sequence: CDR1 MNHEY, CDR2 SMNVEV (reference sequence). DNA for the CDR3: TGTGCCAGCAGTTTAAGGGGGGCTACCAATCAGCCCCAGCATTTT. This encodes CASSLRGATNQPQHF.

V gene TRBV18 combines with J gene TRBJ2-2, with D possibly TRBD2 on 6 matching bases. Per the germline V gene, CDR1 is KGHSH and CDR2 is LQKENI. This CDR3 has 13 amino acids. The ends were cut back, 2 bases at V and 5 bases at J, with 6 bases in the middle. Written as DNA, the CDR3 is TGTGCCAGCTCACCAGGGACTACCGGGGAGCTGTTTTTT. Translating gives CASSPGTTGELFF.

The V and J genes are TRBV2 and TRBJ1-1; possibly TRBD1 for D (5 bases). The CDR3 is 16 residues long. From germline, CDR1 is SNHLY and CDR2 FYNNEI. Trimming pared 6 bases from V and 10 bases from J, leaving 27 bases between. The DNA of the CDR3 is TGTGCCAGCAGCTCAGGGAGAATAAGGAGAACACTGGGAGCTTTCTTT. Its translation: CASSSGRIRRTLGAFF.

The rearrangement uses TRBV7-2 and TRBJ1-1; D is unclear. The V gene lost 6 bases and the J gene lost 4 bases, with 12 bases spanning the gap. Per the germline V gene, CDR1 is SGHTA and CDR2 is FQGNSA. This CDR3 has 13 residues. The CDR3 bases are TGTGCCAGCAGTTCGATCCTGGGCACTGAAGCTTTCTTT. It translates to CASSSILGTEAFF.

The rearrangement uses TRBV27 and TRBJ2-7, with 8 bases that match TRBD1. The CDR3 loop spans 13 amino acids. Unmatched junction bases numbered 4, after V lost 6 bases and J lost 3 bases. Germline CDR1 and CDR2: MNHEY and SMNVEV (reference sequence). CDR3: CASSRDRNYEQYF. CDR3 DNA: TGTGCCAGCAGCCGGGACAGGAACTACGAGCAGTACTTC.

Details on this clone: Additional DNA sequences in this sample encode the identical CDR3. The chain uses TRBV19 and TRBJ1-1; no reliable D call. Germline assignment: CDR1 LNHDA and CDR2 SQIVND (reference sequence). This CDR3 has 14 amino acids. Trimming shortened V by 0 bases and J by 0 bases, and 5 bases separated the two germline ends. CDR3 in DNA: TGTGCCAGTAGTATAGAAGGGATGAACACTGAAGCTTTCTTT. Its protein product is CASSIEGMNTEAFF.

V gene TRBV19 combines with J gene TRBJ1-4, with 10 bases lining up with TRBD1. The V segment lost 8 bases and the J segment 10 bases; nucleotides outside the gene matches: 10. Germline values: CDR1 LNHDA, CDR2 SQIVND (reference sequence). CDR3 size: 14 residues. The CDR3 DNA reads as TGTGCCAGTTCCGAGGGGACAGGGGTCGGAAAACTGTTTTTT. This codes for CASSEGTGVGKLFF.